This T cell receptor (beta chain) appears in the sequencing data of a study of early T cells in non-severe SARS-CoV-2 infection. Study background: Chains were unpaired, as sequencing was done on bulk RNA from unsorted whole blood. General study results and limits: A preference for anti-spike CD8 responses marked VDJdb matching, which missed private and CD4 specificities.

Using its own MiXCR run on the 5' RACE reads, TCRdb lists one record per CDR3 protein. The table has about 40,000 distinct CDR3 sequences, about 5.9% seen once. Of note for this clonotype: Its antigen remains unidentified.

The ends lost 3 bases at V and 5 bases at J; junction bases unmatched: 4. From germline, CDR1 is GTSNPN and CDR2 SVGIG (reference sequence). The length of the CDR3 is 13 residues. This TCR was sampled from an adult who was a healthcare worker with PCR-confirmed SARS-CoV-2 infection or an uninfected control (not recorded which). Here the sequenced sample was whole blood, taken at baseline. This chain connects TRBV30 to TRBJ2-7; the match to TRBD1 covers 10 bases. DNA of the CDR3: TGTGCCTGGAGGTGGACAGGGGGGAACGAGCAGTACTTC. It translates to CAWRWTGGNEQYF.